This passage covers 20 T cell receptor beta chains from one sample sequenced in a study of blood T cells in healthy people across ages. The second PCR ran roughly 6 to 11 cycles with a sample-barcoded 5' primer and J-beta primers. In TCRdb, the 5' RACE reads were re-called with MiXCR into one record per CDR3 protein. The profile shows hundreds of thousands of distinct CDR3 sequences, over 40% of them singletons. Sequencing was performed on blood. The receptors were sampled from an elderly man in good health.

This clonotype showed up many times. The chain uses TRBV7-2 and TRBJ2-7; the D gene is possibly TRBD2 (6 bases). The CDR3 length is 14 residues. Germline CDR1 is SGHTA and CDR2 is FQGNSA. Trimming cost V 4 bases and J 0 bases, with 10 bases left between them. The CDR3 reads CASSSDGSSYEQYF. The CDR3 region has the DNA TGTGCCAGCAGCTCGGACGGGAGCTCCTACGAGCAGTACTTC.

The chain combines TRBV4-3 with TRBJ2-5; 8 bases agree with TRBD1. The junction had 13 bases not matched to a gene; V was cut back by 2 bases and J by 5 bases. The length of the CDR3 is 17 residues. The germline CDR1 and CDR2 sequences are LGHNA and YSLEER. This chain's CDR3 is CASSQLMSTGGTETQYF. In DNA form, the CDR3 reads TGCGCCAGCAGCCAATTAATGAGTACAGGGGGGACGGAGACCCAGTACTTC.

The genes are TRBV5-1 and TRBJ2-3; tentative D call: TRBD1 (5 bases). Germline CDR1 is SGHRS and CDR2 is YFSETQ. Trimming removed 0 bases at V and 3 bases at J, with 11 bases between. The CDR3 contains 15 residues. CDR3 nucleotide sequence: TGCGCCAGCAGCTTGGACGTGGGGCATACAGATACGCAGTATTTT. This encodes CASSLDVGHTDTQYF. Full variable domain (outside the CDR3, taken from reference TRBV5-1 and TRBJ2-3): KAGVTQTPRYLIKTRGQQVTLSCSPISGHRSVSWYQQTPGQGLQFLFEYFSETQRNKGNFPGRFSGRQFSNSRSEMNVSTLELGDSALYLCASSLDVGHTDTQYFGPGTRLTVL.

This clonotype has just a few counts. The J gene is TRBJ2-5, the V gene TRBV6-6, with D perhaps assigned TRBD1 or TRBD2 (6 bases each). The CDR3 totals 13 residues. The V end lost 2 bases, the J end lost 5 bases, and 9 bases lay between the germline ends. The germline CDR1 and CDR2 sequences are MNHNY and SVGAGI (reference sequence). CDR3 sequence: CASSYRGGETQYF. In DNA form, the CDR3 reads TGTGCCAGCAGTTACCGAGGGGGGGAGACCCAGTACTTC.

This clonotype was observed a few times. The chain combines TRBV29-1 with TRBJ2-3; 8 bases match TRBD1. Germline CDR1 SQVTM, CDR2 ANQGSEA. With V trimmed by 4 bases and J by 0 bases, 6 bases remained unmatched. This CDR3 has 15 amino acids. The CDR3 region has the DNA TGCAGCGTTGCCGGGGACAGGAAGAGCACAGATACGCAGTATTTT. Amino acid sequence: CSVAGDRKSTDTQYF.

This clonotype has a handful of counts. The chain combines TRBV12-3 or TRBV12-4 with TRBJ2-1, with 9 nucleotides matching TRBD2. V gave up 3 bases and J gave up 7 bases; unmatched junction bases: 7. This CDR3 contains 15 residues. CDR3 sequence: CASSLRGGRSNEQFF. CDR3 in DNA: TGTGCCAGCAGTTTGCGGGGGGGAAGAAGTAATGAGCAGTTCTTC.

The chain uses TRBV7-2 and TRBJ2-4, with 11 bases matching TRBD2. The V segment lost 3 bases and the J segment 13 bases; nucleotides outside the gene matches: 17. The germline V gene encodes CDR1 SGHTA and CDR2 FQGNSA. The CDR3 loop spans 17 amino acids. The DNA for the CDR3 is TGTGCCAGCAGCTTGGTTAGCGGGAGGGGGTCCTACAATGAGCAGTACTTC. Amino acids: CASSLVSGRGSYNEQYF.

The chain uses TRBV6-1 and TRBJ2-2, with D perhaps matching TRBD1 (5 bases). V shed 8 bases and J shed 5 bases, with 18 bases lying between them. The CDR3 is 15 amino acids. The germline V gene has CDR1 MNHNS and CDR2 SASEGT. CDR3 residues: CASALGPSRTGELFF. CDR3 coding DNA: TGTGCCAGCGCCCTGGGGCCTAGTAGGACCGGGGAGCTGTTTTTT.

The V and J genes are TRBV28 and TRBJ2-2, with 7 bases lining up with TRBD1. The CDR3 covers 14 residues. Germline values: CDR1 MDHEN, CDR2 SYDVKM. Trimming cost V 6 bases and J 6 bases; bases outside gene matches: 7. The CDR3 DNA reads as TGTGCCAGCAGCCGGCACCAGGGGGCCGGGGAGCTGTTTTTT. Protein sequence: CASSRHQGAGELFF.

This clonotype was counted a few times. The V call is TRBV9, the J call TRBJ2-2; D tentatively reads TRBD1 or TRBD2 (5 bases each). This CDR3 contains 14 residues. Germline V gene lookup returns CDR1 SGDLS and CDR2 YYNGEE. Deletions cut 2 bases from V and 7 bases from J, with 12 bases between. The CDR3 reads CASSVSSGSGELFF. The CDR3 nucleotides read TGTGCCAGCAGCGTTAGCTCAGGGAGCGGGGAGCTGTTTTTT.

The J gene is TRBJ2-7, the V gene TRBV5-6; D is unclear. From germline, CDR1 is SGHDT and CDR2 YYEEEE. CDR3 length: 14 amino acids. The V and J ends lost 7 bases and 7 bases respectively, with 21 bases between them. CDR3 bases: TGTGCCAGCGGCCGGGCCCAACTGACGTGGGAGCAGTACTTC. This sequence encodes CASGRAQLTWEQYF.

This clonotype was detected many times. The genes are TRBV6-5 and TRBJ2-1; TRBD2 matches 11 bases. Germline trimming cut 5 bases from V and 9 bases from J; bases unmatched to any gene: 9. From germline, CDR1 is MNHEY and CDR2 SVGAGI. The CDR3 is 15 amino acids. The CDR3 here is CASSAIAGGPTEQFF. CDR3 sequence (DNA): TGTGCCAGCAGTGCAATAGCGGGAGGGCCCACTGAGCAGTTCTTC.

The rearrangement joins TRBV5-1 to TRBJ2-7, with D perhaps TRBD2 (5 bases). This CDR3 is 13 amino acids long. V was cut by 4 bases and J by 6 bases, with 14 bases left in between. Germline V CDR1 and CDR2: SGHRS, YFSETQ. CDR3 loop: CASSMTGSIEQYF. For the CDR3, the DNA is TGCGCCAGCAGCATGACGGGGAGCATCGAGCAGTACTTC.

The rearrangement uses TRBV7-6 and TRBJ2-1; 7 bases agree with TRBD2. This CDR3 has 17 residues. The V and J ends lost 1 base and 5 bases, in that order; junction bases with no gene match: 11. CDR1 SGHVS and CDR2 FNYEAQ come from the germline V gene. Here the CDR3 reads CASSLGPAGLTHNEQFF. As DNA, the CDR3 is TGTGCCAGCAGCTTAGGGCCAGCGGGACTCACTCACAATGAGCAGTTCTTC.

This clonotype was picked up one time. CDR3 DNA: TGTGCCAGCAGCCCCGGCCCGGGCAAGGAAAAACTGTTTTTT. It codes for CASSPGPGKEKLFF. V usage is TRBV3-1 and J usage is TRBJ1-4; no clear D. This CDR3 contains 14 residues. Trimming left V 4 bases short and J 8 bases short, with 14 bases between. The germline V gene encodes CDR1 LGHDT and CDR2 YNNKEL (reference sequence).

This clonotype was counted between two and nine times. The rearrangement links TRBV28 to TRBJ2-7, with 11 nucleotides matching TRBD2. The CDR3 consists of 16 residues. The germline V gene encodes CDR1 MDHEN and CDR2 SYDVKM. V was pared by 6 bases and J by 3 bases, with 10 bases of the junction left unmatched. CDR3 protein: CASSIPPGLADYEQYF. CDR3 DNA sequence: TGTGCCAGCAGCATCCCACCGGGACTAGCGGACTACGAGCAGTACTTC.

Notes on this clonotype: An end of the junction differs from the germline gene, which may be a read error. The gene calls are TRBV6-1 and TRBJ2-2; possibly TRBD2 for D (5 bases). The CDR3 sequence is 14 residues long. Looked up from germline, CDR1 is MNHNS and CDR2 is SASEGT. The CDR3 loop is CASGEEGRTGELFF. The CDR3 DNA follows: TGCGCCAGCGGTGAAGAAGGGCGGACCGGGGAGCTGTTTTTT.

This clonotype was seen more than once but under ten times. The gene calls are TRBV20-1 and TRBJ2-3; D may be TRBD1 (5 bases). This CDR3 has 14 residues. From germline, CDR1 is DFQATT and CDR2 SNEGSKA (reference sequence). V gave up 4 bases and J gave up 2 bases, with 13 bases separating them. The CDR3 here is CSAMQGVTTDTQYF. CDR3 sequence (DNA): TGCAGTGCTATGCAGGGCGTAACCACAGATACGCAGTATTTT.

The V and J genes are TRBV4-1 and TRBJ2-1, with 10 bases identical to TRBD2. The length of the CDR3 is 14 residues. The germline V gene encodes CDR1 MGHRA and CDR2 YSYEKL. Unmatched junction bases numbered 2, after V lost 0 bases and J lost 9 bases. CDR3 protein: CASSQDRTSGEQFF. In DNA form, the CDR3 reads TGCGCCAGCAGCCAAGATAGGACTAGCGGTGAGCAGTTCTTC.

The chain recombines TRBV29-1 with TRBJ2-1; 8 nucleotides match TRBD2. Near its end, the DNA agrees better with TRBJ2-7, so the J call may be wrong. The CDR3 runs 15 residues. Germline V gene sequence: CDR1 SQVTM, CDR2 ANQGSEA. The CDR3 DNA sequence: TGCAGCGTTGTGCGGGGGGCGAGCCCCTACAATGAGCAGTACTTC. It yields the protein CSVVRGASPYNEQYF.